These T cell receptor beta chains were read from a single sample in a study of OX40 agonist ivuxolimab in advanced cancers. Sequenced by immunoSEQ multiplex PCR; TCRdb stores in-frame clones only, minus some. The data hold 50,000 to 70,000 clones, with 88% observed a single time. The material was CD4+ or CD8+ T cells sorted from blood, obtained in a trial of the OX40 agonist ivuxolimab. Receptor source: an adult with an advanced solid tumor such as melanoma, head and neck, liver or kidney cancer. Both conserved end residues are part of each CDR3. Each record gives: CDR3 protein, CDR3 DNA, clone size, J gene, V gene, D gene. D genes are given only for firm matches. Size is stated for part of the rows, as once, few or many counts, or as a class when the clone is expanded.

CDR3aa: CASSPAGSGGRYEQFF
CDR3nt: TGTGCCAGCAGTCCCGCGGGTAGCGGGGGACGTTATGAGCAGTTCTTC
abundance: NA
j_gene: TRBJ2-1
v_gene: TRBV11-2
d_gene: TRBD2

CDR3aa: CASSVDGGRGTGELFF
CDR3nt: TGTGCCAGCAGCGTAGATGGGGGGCGAGGAACCGGGGAGCTGTTTTTT
abundance: NA
j_gene: TRBJ2-2
v_gene: TRBV9
d_gene: NA

CDR3aa: CASSSPRGTYNEQFF
CDR3nt: TGTGCCAGCAGCTCCCCCCGGGGGACCTACAATGAGCAGTTCTTC
abundance: NA
j_gene: TRBJ2-1
v_gene: TRBV5-5
d_gene: NA

CDR3aa: CASSGPGGGVEKLFF
CDR3nt: TGTGCCAGCAGTGGGCCCGGGGGCGGAGTAGAAAAACTGTTTTTT
abundance: once
j_gene: TRBJ1-4
v_gene: TRBV2
d_gene: NA

CDR3aa: CASSIGSGKTYEQYF
CDR3nt: TGTGCCAGTAGTATAGGTAGCGGGAAGACCTACGAGCAGTACTTC
abundance: NA
j_gene: TRBJ2-7
v_gene: TRBV19
d_gene: TRBD2

CDR3aa: CASSPQIRALEKLFF
CDR3nt: TGTGCCAGCAGCCCCCAGATACGGGCCCTCGAAAAACTGTTTTTT
abundance: once
j_gene: TRBJ1-4
v_gene: TRBV7-9
d_gene: NA

CDR3aa: CASSYGLFYTF
CDR3nt: TGTGCCAGCAGTTACGGGTTGTTCTACACCTTC
abundance: NA
j_gene: TRBJ1-2
v_gene: TRBV6-6
d_gene: NA

CDR3aa: CASSLRQGFMNTEAFF
CDR3nt: TGTGCCAGCAGTTTACGACAGGGCTTCATGAACACTGAAGCTTTCTTT
abundance: once
j_gene: TRBJ1-1
v_gene: TRBV27
d_gene: TRBD1

CDR3aa: CASSPQGEGTGELFF
CDR3nt: TGTGCCAGCAGTCCCCAGGGGGAAGGCACCGGGGAGCTGTTTTTT
abundance: NA
j_gene: TRBJ2-2
v_gene: TRBV28
d_gene: TRBD1

CDR3aa: CASSLSIGFSYEQYF
CDR3nt: TGTGCCAGCAGCTTGTCCATAGGTTTTAGCTACGAGCAGTACTTC
abundance: NA
j_gene: TRBJ2-7
v_gene: TRBV5-6
d_gene: NA

CDR3aa: CASSQDVPDRFYEQYF
CDR3nt: TGTGCCAGCAGCCAAGACGTCCCGGACAGATTCTACGAGCAGTACTTC
abundance: NA
j_gene: TRBJ2-7
v_gene: TRBV14
d_gene: NA

CDR3aa: CASSLALAGTGSTEAFF
CDR3nt: TGTGCCAGCAGCTTAGCCCTAGCCGGAACAGGGAGCACTGAAGCTTTCTTT
abundance: NA
j_gene: TRBJ1-1
v_gene: TRBV7-6
d_gene: NA

CDR3aa: CASSIGDDTEAFF
CDR3nt: TGTGCCAGCAGTATAGGGGATGACACTGAAGCTTTCTTT
abundance: once
j_gene: TRBJ1-1
v_gene: TRBV6-5
d_gene: NA

CDR3aa: CASSRDYPGTDTQYF
CDR3nt: TGTGCCAGCAGCCGAGACTACCCCGGCACAGATACGCAGTATTTT
abundance: NA
j_gene: TRBJ2-3
v_gene: TRBV11-2
d_gene: NA

CDR3aa: CASSFSTEQFF
CDR3nt: TGTGCCAGCAGCTTTTCAACTGAGCAGTTCTTC
abundance: medium-sized
j_gene: TRBJ2-1
v_gene: TRBV7-9
d_gene: NA

CDR3aa: CASRSGAGGTGELFF
CDR3nt: TGCGCCAGCAGATCAGGGGCAGGGGGGACCGGGGAGCTGTTTTTT
abundance: NA
j_gene: TRBJ2-2
v_gene: TRBV4-1
d_gene: NA

CDR3aa: CASYPMANGPRGTQYF
CDR3nt: TGTGCCAGCTACCCGATGGCCAACGGGCCCCGTGGTACGCAGTATTTT
abundance: NA
j_gene: TRBJ2-3
v_gene: TRBV28
d_gene: NA

CDR3aa: CASSFGQSGVQETQYF
CDR3nt: TGTGCCAGCAGCTTCGGCCAAAGCGGGGTCCAAGAGACCCAGTACTTC
abundance: NA
j_gene: TRBJ2-5
v_gene: TRBV7-2
d_gene: TRBD2

CDR3aa: CASSFENYGYTF
CDR3nt: TGTGCCAGCAGCTTCGAGAACTATGGCTACACCTTC
abundance: few
j_gene: TRBJ1-2
v_gene: TRBV5-6
d_gene: NA

CDR3aa: CASSEITGDSEKLFF
CDR3nt: TGTGCCAGCAGTGAAATTACAGGGGACAGTGAAAAACTGTTTTTT
abundance: NA
j_gene: TRBJ1-4
v_gene: TRBV6-1
d_gene: TRBD1

CDR3aa: CASSRGGDSYNEQFF
CDR3nt: TGTGCCAGCAGTCGGGGGGGCGACTCCTACAATGAGCAGTTCTTC
abundance: NA
j_gene: TRBJ2-1
v_gene: TRBV13
d_gene: TRBD2

CDR3aa: CASTGGESYEQYF
CDR3nt: TGTGCCAGCACTGGGGGCGAGTCCTACGAGCAGTACTTC
abundance: NA
j_gene: TRBJ2-7
v_gene: TRBV2
d_gene: NA

CDR3aa: CASSYAAPLSYEQYF
CDR3nt: TGTGCCAGCAGCTATGCGGCTCCCCTCTCCTACGAGCAGTACTTC
abundance: NA
j_gene: TRBJ2-7
v_gene: TRBV5-4
d_gene: NA

CDR3aa: CASSSRGTGELFF
CDR3nt: TGTGCCAGCAGCTCCAGGGGTACCGGGGAGCTGTTTTTT
abundance: NA
j_gene: TRBJ2-2
v_gene: TRBV7-9
d_gene: NA

CDR3aa: CASSLVGQVIYNEQFF
CDR3nt: TGCGCCAGCAGCTTGGTGGGACAGGTGATCTACAATGAGCAGTTCTTC
abundance: NA
j_gene: TRBJ2-1
v_gene: TRBV5-1
d_gene: TRBD1

CDR3aa: CASSLGSGGSIDTQYF
CDR3nt: TGTGCCAGCAGCTTGGGTAGCGGGGGGTCGATAGATACGCAGTATTTT
abundance: NA
j_gene: TRBJ2-3
v_gene: TRBV5-4
d_gene: TRBD2

CDR3aa: CASGTETQYF
CDR3nt: TGTGCCAGCGGAACAGAGACCCAGTACTTC
abundance: NA
j_gene: TRBJ2-5
v_gene: TRBV7-6
d_gene: NA

CDR3aa: CASSHGGGQRGNQPQHF
CDR3nt: TGTGCCAGCAGCCACGGGGGAGGGCAGAGGGGCAATCAGCCCCAGCATTTT
abundance: NA
j_gene: TRBJ1-5
v_gene: TRBV7-6
d_gene: NA

CDR3aa: CASSPPVNEQFF
CDR3nt: TGTGCCAGCAGTCCGCCAGTAAATGAGCAGTTCTTC
abundance: NA
j_gene: TRBJ2-1
v_gene: TRBV7-9
d_gene: NA

CDR3aa: CASSPGQGRLYGYTF
CDR3nt: TGTGCCAGCAGCCCGGGACAGGGAAGGCTCTATGGCTACACCTTC
abundance: NA
j_gene: TRBJ1-2
v_gene: TRBV5-6
d_gene: TRBD1

CDR3aa: CASSLGGDPNTEAFF
CDR3nt: TGTGCCAGCAGCTTAGGTGGGGACCCGAACACTGAAGCTTTCTTT
abundance: few
j_gene: TRBJ1-1
v_gene: TRBV13
d_gene: NA

CDR3aa: CASSQVGSLDTEAFF
CDR3nt: TGCGCCAGCAGCCAAGTCGGTAGTTTGGACACTGAAGCTTTCTTT
abundance: NA
j_gene: TRBJ1-1
v_gene: TRBV4-1
d_gene: NA

CDR3aa: CASSLGLKAEAFF
CDR3nt: TGTGCCAGCAGTTTAGGCCTGAAGGCTGAAGCTTTCTTT
abundance: large
j_gene: TRBJ1-1
v_gene: TRBV27
d_gene: NA

CDR3aa: CASSTPFLATNTGELFF
CDR3nt: TGTGCCAGCAGTACACCCTTCCTAGCGACAAACACCGGGGAGCTGTTTTTT
abundance: NA
j_gene: TRBJ2-2
v_gene: TRBV2
d_gene: NA

CDR3aa: CASSPQGNTEAFF
CDR3nt: TGTGCCAGCAGCCCTCAGGGGAACACTGAAGCTTTCTTT
abundance: NA
j_gene: TRBJ1-1
v_gene: TRBV7-9
d_gene: NA

CDR3aa: CASSLVPVGTEAFF
CDR3nt: TGTGCCAGCAGCTTAGTTCCTGTTGGCACTGAAGCTTTCTTT
abundance: NA
j_gene: TRBJ1-1
v_gene: TRBV7-8
d_gene: NA

CDR3aa: CASSVSTGFGADTQYF
CDR3nt: TGTGCCAGCAGCGTATCGACAGGGTTCGGTGCAGATACGCAGTATTTT
abundance: once
j_gene: TRBJ2-3
v_gene: TRBV9
d_gene: TRBD1

CDR3aa: CASSPEGDSHEKLFF
CDR3nt: TGTGCCAGCAGCCCGGAGGGGGACAGTCATGAAAAACTGTTTTTT
abundance: once
j_gene: TRBJ1-4
v_gene: TRBV5-4
d_gene: TRBD1

CDR3aa: CASSFGQARGPQHF
CDR3nt: TGTGCCAGCAGCTTCGGACAGGCCAGAGGGCCCCAGCATTTT
abundance: NA
j_gene: TRBJ1-5
v_gene: TRBV7-9
d_gene: TRBD1

CDR3aa: CASTDRGGYNEQFF
CDR3nt: TGTGCCAGCACCGACAGGGGAGGGTACAATGAGCAGTTCTTC
abundance: once
j_gene: TRBJ2-1
v_gene: TRBV5-8
d_gene: NA

CDR3aa: CASSEPRVSAIETQYF
CDR3nt: TGCGCCAGCAGTGAGCCGAGGGTCTCTGCCATAGAGACCCAGTACTTC
abundance: NA
j_gene: TRBJ2-5
v_gene: TRBV10-2
d_gene: NA

CDR3aa: CASSNRGSYEQYF
CDR3nt: TGTGCCAGTAGTAACCGGGGGTCCTACGAGCAGTACTTC
abundance: NA
j_gene: TRBJ2-7
v_gene: TRBV19
d_gene: NA

CDR3aa: CAIKDEKSNTEAFF
CDR3nt: TGTGCCATCAAGGATGAGAAATCGAACACTGAAGCTTTCTTT
abundance: NA
j_gene: TRBJ1-1
v_gene: TRBV10-3
d_gene: NA

CDR3aa: CASSISYGNSPLHF
CDR3nt: TGTGCCAGTAGTATTTCGTACGGTAATTCACCCCTCCACTTT
abundance: medium-sized
j_gene: TRBJ1-6
v_gene: TRBV19
d_gene: NA

CDR3aa: CASSLEGGYQPQHF
CDR3nt: TGCGCCAGCAGCTTGGAAGGGGGGTATCAGCCCCAGCATTTT
abundance: NA
j_gene: TRBJ1-5
v_gene: TRBV5-1
d_gene: NA

CDR3aa: CASSLWGESNQPQHF
CDR3nt: TGTGCCAGCAGCTTATGGGGGGAGAGCAATCAGCCCCAGCATTTT
abundance: NA
j_gene: TRBJ1-5
v_gene: TRBV7-8
d_gene: NA

CDR3aa: CASSLSSGVGETQYF
CDR3nt: TGTGCCAGCAGCTTATCTAGCGGAGTAGGGGAGACCCAGTACTTC
abundance: once
j_gene: TRBJ2-5
v_gene: TRBV5-6
d_gene: TRBD2

CDR3aa: CASRKTGAYEQYF
CDR3nt: TGTGCCAGCAGAAAAACGGGGGCCTACGAGCAGTACTTC
abundance: NA
j_gene: TRBJ2-7
v_gene: TRBV28
d_gene: NA

CDR3aa: CASSFSGEQYF
CDR3nt: TGTGCCAGCAGCTTTAGTGGGGAGCAGTACTTC
abundance: once
j_gene: TRBJ2-7
v_gene: TRBV7-9
d_gene: NA

CDR3aa: CASIPRWDEGETQYF
CDR3nt: TGTGCCAGCATCCCACGCTGGGATGAAGGGGAGACCCAGTACTTC
abundance: NA
j_gene: TRBJ2-5
v_gene: TRBV6-7
d_gene: NA

CDR3aa: CASSIFPGWTGELFF
CDR3nt: TGTGCCAGTAGTATTTTTCCAGGATGGACCGGGGAGCTGTTTTTT
abundance: NA
j_gene: TRBJ2-2
v_gene: TRBV19
d_gene: NA

CDR3aa: CASTHAADRNTEAFF
CDR3nt: TGTGCCAGCACCCACGCAGCGGATAGGAACACTGAAGCTTTCTTT
abundance: few
j_gene: TRBJ1-1
v_gene: TRBV27
d_gene: NA

CDR3aa: CASSTGVGNTIYF
CDR3nt: TGTGCCAGCAGTACAGGGGTTGGAAACACCATATATTTT
abundance: NA
j_gene: TRBJ1-3
v_gene: TRBV6-1
d_gene: TRBD1

CDR3aa: CASSQPDLFLNSPLHF
CDR3nt: TGCGCCAGCAGTCAACCTGACCTGTTCCTGAATTCACCCCTCCACTTT
abundance: NA
j_gene: TRBJ1-6
v_gene: TRBV23-1
d_gene: NA

CDR3aa: CASSYRDYTRDEQFF
CDR3nt: TGTGCCAGCAGTTACCGGGACTACACCAGGGATGAGCAGTTCTTC
abundance: NA
j_gene: TRBJ2-1
v_gene: TRBV6-6
d_gene: TRBD2